This T cell receptor beta chain was documented in a study of early T cells in non-severe SARS-CoV-2 infection. Overall study context: Unsorted whole blood bulk RNA was sequenced, with unpaired chains.

In its sample, this clonotype was seen a few times. cDNA molecules, individually, were tagged with unique molecular identifiers. In TCRdb, the 5' RACE reads were re-called with MiXCR into one record per CDR3 protein. The profile covers some 30,000 distinct CDR3 sequences, with around 4.5% appearing a single time and under 6.5% taken by the ten largest. The CDR3 covers 13 residues. Germline V gives CDR1 SQVTM, CDR2 ANQGSEA. J gave up 4 bases and V 5 bases, and 3 bases lay outside the gene matches. The chain recombines TRBV29-1 with TRBJ2-7; the match to TRBD2 covers 12 bases. The sample here was whole blood, taken at baseline. The receptor was derived from an adult who was a healthcare worker with PCR-confirmed SARS-CoV-2 infection or an uninfected control (not recorded which). The CDR3 DNA reads TGCAGCGTTTCTAGCGGGAGGGGATACGAGCAGTACTTC. Residues: CSVSSGRGYEQYF.